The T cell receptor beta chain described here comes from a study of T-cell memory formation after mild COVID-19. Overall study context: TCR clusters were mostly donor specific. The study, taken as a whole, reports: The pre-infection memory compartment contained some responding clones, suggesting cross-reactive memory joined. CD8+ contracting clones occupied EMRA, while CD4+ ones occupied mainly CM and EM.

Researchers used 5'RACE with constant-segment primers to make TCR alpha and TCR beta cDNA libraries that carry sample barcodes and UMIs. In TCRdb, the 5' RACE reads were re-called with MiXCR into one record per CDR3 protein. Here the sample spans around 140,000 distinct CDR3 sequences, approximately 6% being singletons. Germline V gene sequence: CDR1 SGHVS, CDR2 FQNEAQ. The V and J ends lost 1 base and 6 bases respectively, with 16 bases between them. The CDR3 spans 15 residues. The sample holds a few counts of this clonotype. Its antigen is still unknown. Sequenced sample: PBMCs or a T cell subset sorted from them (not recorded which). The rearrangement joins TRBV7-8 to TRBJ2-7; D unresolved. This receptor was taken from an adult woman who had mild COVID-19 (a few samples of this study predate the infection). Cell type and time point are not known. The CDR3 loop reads CASSLGVPDGREQYF. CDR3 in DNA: TGTGCCAGCAGCTTAGGGGTCCCAGACGGCCGCGAGCAGTACTTC.